This T cell receptor (beta chain) emerged from a study of Ad26.COV2.S vaccination and SARS-CoV-2 variants. Background on the study: Ad26.COV2.S given intramuscularly, once or twice 56 days apart.

For this clone: Its antigen is as yet unknown.

The treatment: around 19 received Ad26.COV2.S at low or high dose, single or two shots; 5 received placebo; per-sample allocation not given. Sampling was performed 63 days after the first vaccine or placebo injection. Whole-study findings and limits: Breadth, reportedly substantial, characterized the spike-specific CD8+ and CD4+ T cell responses after vaccination.

Germline loops: CDR1 LNHDA, CDR2 SQIVND (reference sequence). The CDR3 extends over 17 amino acids. The V end lost 5 bases, the J end lost 1 base, and 18 bases lay between the germline ends. Sequencing used immunoSEQ multiplex PCR; TCRdb keeps in-frame clones, though not all of them. Of around 500,000 clones in the sample, 89% were seen once. The origin of this receptor is a person aged 18 to 59 who received the Ad26.COV2.S COVID-19 vaccine or a placebo. This rearrangement joins TRBV19 to TRBJ2-1, with D possibly matching TRBD2 (6 bases). The material was peripheral blood, obtained in a trial of Ad26.COV2.S vaccine versus placebo. In nucleotides, the CDR3 is TGTGCCAGTAGTGTTTTTAGCGGCCGTCGTTCCTACAATGAGCAGTTCTTC. This gives the protein CASSVFSGRRSYNEQFF.